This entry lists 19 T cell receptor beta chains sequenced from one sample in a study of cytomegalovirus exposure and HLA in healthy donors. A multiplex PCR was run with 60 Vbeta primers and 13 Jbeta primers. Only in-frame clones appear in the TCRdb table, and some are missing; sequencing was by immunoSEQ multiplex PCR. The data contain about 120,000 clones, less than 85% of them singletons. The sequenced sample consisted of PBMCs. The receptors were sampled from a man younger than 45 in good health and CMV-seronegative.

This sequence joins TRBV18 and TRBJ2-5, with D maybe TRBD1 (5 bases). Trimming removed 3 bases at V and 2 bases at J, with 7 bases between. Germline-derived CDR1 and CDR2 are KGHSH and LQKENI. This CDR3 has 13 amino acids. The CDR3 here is CASSPGQQETQYF. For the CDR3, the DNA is TGTGCCAGCTCACCGGGGCAGCAAGAGACCCAGTACTTC.

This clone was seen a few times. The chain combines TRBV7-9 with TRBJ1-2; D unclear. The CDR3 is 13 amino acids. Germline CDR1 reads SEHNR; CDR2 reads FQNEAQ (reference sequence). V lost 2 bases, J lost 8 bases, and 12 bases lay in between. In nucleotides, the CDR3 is TGTGCCAGCAGCTTACAGGCTCTTAGAGGCTACACCTTC. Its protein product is CASSLQALRGYTF.

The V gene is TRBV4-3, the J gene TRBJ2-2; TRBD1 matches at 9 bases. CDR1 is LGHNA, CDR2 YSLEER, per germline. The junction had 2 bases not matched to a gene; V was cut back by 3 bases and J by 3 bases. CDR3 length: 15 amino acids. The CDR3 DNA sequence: TGCGCCAGCAGCCAGGACAGGGGTGACACCGGGGAGCTGTTTTTT. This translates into CASSQDRGDTGELFF.

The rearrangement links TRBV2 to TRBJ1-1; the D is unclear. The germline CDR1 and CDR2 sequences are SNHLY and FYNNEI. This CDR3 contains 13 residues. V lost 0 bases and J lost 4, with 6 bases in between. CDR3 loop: CASSEASITEAFF. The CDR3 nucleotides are TGTGCCAGCAGTGAAGCGAGCATCACTGAAGCTTTCTTT.

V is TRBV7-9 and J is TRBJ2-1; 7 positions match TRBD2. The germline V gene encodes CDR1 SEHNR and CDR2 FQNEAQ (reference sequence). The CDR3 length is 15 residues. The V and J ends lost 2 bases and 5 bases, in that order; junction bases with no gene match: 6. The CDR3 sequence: CASSLSSGLHNEQFF. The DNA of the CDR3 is TGTGCCAGCAGCTTATCTAGCGGACTACACAATGAGCAGTTCTTC. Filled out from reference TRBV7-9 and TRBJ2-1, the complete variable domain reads DTGVSQNPRHKITKRGQNVTFRCDPISEHNRLYWYRQTLGQGPEFLTYFQNEAQLEKSRLLSDRFSAERPKGSFSTLEIQRTEQGDSAMYLCASSLSSGLHNEQFFGPGTRLTVL.

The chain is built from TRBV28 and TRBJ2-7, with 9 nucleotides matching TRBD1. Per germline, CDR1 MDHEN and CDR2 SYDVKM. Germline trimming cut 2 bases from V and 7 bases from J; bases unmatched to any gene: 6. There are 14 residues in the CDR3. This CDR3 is CASSLGGQGLEQYF. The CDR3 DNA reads TGTGCCAGCAGTTTAGGGGGACAGGGCTTAGAGCAGTACTTC.

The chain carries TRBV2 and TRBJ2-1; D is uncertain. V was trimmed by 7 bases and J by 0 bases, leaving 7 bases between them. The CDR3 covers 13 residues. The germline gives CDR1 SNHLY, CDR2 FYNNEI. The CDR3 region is CASMSNSYNEQFF. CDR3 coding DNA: TGTGCCAGCATGTCTAACTCCTACAATGAGCAGTTCTTC.

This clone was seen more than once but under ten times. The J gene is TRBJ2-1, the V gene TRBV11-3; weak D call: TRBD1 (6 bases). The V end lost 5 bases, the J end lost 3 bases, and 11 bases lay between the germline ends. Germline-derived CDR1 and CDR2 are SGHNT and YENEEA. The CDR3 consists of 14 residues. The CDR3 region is CASSAWTDYNEQFF. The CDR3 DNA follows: TGTGCCAGCAGCGCCTGGACAGACTACAATGAGCAGTTCTTC.

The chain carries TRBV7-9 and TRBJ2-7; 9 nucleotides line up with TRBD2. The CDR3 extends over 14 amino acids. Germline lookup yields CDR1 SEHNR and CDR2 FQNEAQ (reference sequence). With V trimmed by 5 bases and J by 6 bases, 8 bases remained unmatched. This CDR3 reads CASSRWREGLEQYF. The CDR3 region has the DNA TGTGCCAGCAGCAGATGGCGGGAGGGCCTCGAGCAGTACTTC.

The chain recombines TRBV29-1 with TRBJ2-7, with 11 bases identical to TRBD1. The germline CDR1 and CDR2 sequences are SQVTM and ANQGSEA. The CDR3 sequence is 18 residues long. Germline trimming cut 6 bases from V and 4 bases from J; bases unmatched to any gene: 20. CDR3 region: CSVHLWTGRDRGFYEQYF. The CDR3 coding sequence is TGCAGCGTCCACCTGTGGACCGGCCGGGACAGGGGGTTTTACGAGCAGTACTTC.

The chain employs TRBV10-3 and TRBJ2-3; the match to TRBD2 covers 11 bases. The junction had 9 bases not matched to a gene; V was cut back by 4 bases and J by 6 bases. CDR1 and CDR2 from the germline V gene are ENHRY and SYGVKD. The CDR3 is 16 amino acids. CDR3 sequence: CAISAQLAGAGDTQYF. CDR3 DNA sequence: TGTGCCATCAGTGCGCAACTAGCGGGAGCTGGGGATACGCAGTATTTT.

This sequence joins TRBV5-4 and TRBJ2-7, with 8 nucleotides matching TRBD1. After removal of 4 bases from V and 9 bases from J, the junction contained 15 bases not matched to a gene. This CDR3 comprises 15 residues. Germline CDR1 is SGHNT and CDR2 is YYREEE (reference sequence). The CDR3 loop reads CASSPWTGPHVSQYF. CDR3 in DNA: TGTGCCAGCAGCCCGTGGACAGGGCCCCACGTCTCGCAGTACTTC.

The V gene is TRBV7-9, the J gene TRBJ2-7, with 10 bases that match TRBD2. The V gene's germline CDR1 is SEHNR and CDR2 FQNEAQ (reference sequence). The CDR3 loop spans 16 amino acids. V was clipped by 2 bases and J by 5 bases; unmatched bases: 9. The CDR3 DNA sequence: TGTGCCAGCAGCTTATCCCCGGGTACTAGCGGGAACGAGCAGTACTTC. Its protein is CASSLSPGTSGNEQYF.

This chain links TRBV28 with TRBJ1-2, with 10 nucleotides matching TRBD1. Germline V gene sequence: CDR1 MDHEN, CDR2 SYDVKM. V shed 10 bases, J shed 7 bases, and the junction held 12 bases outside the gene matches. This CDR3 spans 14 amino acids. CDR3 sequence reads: CATKVRQGAGGYTF. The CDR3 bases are TGTGCCACCAAAGTCCGACAGGGGGCGGGTGGCTACACCTTC.

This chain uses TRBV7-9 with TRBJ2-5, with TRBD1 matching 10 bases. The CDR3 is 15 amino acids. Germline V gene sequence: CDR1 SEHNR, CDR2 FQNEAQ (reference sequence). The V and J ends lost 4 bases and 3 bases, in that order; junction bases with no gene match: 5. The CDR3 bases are TGTGCCAGCAGCTCCTTCGGGACAGGGGAAGAGACCCAGTACTTC. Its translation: CASSSFGTGEETQYF.

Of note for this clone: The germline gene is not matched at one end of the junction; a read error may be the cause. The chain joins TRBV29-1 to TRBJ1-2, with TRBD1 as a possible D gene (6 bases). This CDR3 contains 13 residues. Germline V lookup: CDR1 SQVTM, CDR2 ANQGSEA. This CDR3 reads CSVEEGPIGGYPF. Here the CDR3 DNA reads TGCAGCGTTGAAGAAGGTCCCATTGGGGGCTACCCCTTC. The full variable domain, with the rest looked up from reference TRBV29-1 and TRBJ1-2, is SAVISQKPSRDICQRGTSLTIQCQVDSQVTMMFWYRQQPGQSLTLIATANQGSEATYESGFVIDKFPISRPNLTFSTLTVSNMSPEDSSIYLCSVEEGPIGGYPFGSGTRLTVV.

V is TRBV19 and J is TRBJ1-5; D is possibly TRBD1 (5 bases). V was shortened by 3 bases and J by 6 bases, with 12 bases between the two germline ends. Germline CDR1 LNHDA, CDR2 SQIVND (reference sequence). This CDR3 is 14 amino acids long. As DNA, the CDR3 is TGTGCCAGTAGTATTGCCCGGGGGAGTCAGCCCCAGCATTTT. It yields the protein CASSIARGSQPQHF.

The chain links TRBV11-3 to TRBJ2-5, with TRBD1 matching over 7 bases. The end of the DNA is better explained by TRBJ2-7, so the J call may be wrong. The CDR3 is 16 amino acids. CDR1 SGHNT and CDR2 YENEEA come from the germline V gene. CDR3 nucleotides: TGTGCCAGCAGCTTTGAGAGGGGGCCGGGTTCCTACGAGCAGTACTTC. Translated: CASSFERGPGSYEQYF.

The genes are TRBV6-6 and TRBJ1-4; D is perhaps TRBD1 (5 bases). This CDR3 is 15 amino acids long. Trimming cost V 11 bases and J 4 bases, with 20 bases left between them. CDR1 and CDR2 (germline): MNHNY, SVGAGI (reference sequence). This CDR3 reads CASTPDSTFNEKLFF. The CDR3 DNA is TGTGCCTCGACCCCAGACAGTACCTTTAATGAAAAACTGTTTTTT.